The text below deals with one T cell receptor (beta chain). The study drew participants aged about 18 to 89 years from approximately 25 US areas. Self-reported history from a screening survey and questionnaire set each donor's cohort. Either two negative PCRs, clearance, or symptom resolution qualified Cohort 3 donors as recovered. The germline CDR1 and CDR2 sequences are KGHSH and LQKENI. This CDR3 has 16 residues. Trimming cost V 3 bases and J 3 bases, with 17 bases left between them. This specimen belongs to a study of blood T cell repertoires in COVID-19. Across the study: Sites in the United States, Italy and Spain provided acute and convalescent COVID-19 samples.

Only in-frame clones appear in the TCRdb table, and some are missing; sequencing was by immunoSEQ multiplex PCR. The table records approximately 200,000 clones, 86% of them present only once. This rearrangement joins TRBV18 to TRBJ1-2; the D gene is possibly TRBD1 (6 bases). The sequence was obtained from a woman aged 30 to 39 who had recovered from COVID-19. The sample taken for sequencing was PBMCs or T cells enriched from blood (not recorded which). The CDR3 region has the DNA TGTGCCAGCTCACCGCGCGATGGGGGCTGGGACTATGGCTACACCTTC. Its translation: CASSPRDGGWDYGYTF.